Here is one T cell receptor (beta chain) with its context. The source of the sample is a study of blood T cell repertoires in COVID-19. Background on the study: From T cells, B-cell-depleted T cells, or PBMCs came the material, which was cDNA or gDNA.

Recruits, aged about 18 to 89 years, lived in 25 or so US areas. Cohorts were based on clinical histories the participants reported. The CDR3 totals 12 residues. From germline, CDR1 is MGHDK and CDR2 SYGVNS. Trimming took 2 bases from V and 5 from J, leaving 6 bases between them. Original processing notes: How many nucleated cells were present was estimated from reference gene primer amplification. TCRdb's table, derived via immunoSEQ multiplex PCR, lists solely in-frame clones and lacks some. V and J calls and clone size are given by that table; D and trimming were obtained from the DNA. The top ten clones hold about 4.3% of a sample with 210,000 or so clones, around 81% of them seen once.

This chain links TRBV25-1 with TRBJ1-2; D not resolved. This sequence originates from a young man with acute COVID-19. Sample: PBMCs or T cells enriched from blood (not recorded which). CDR3 in amino acids: CASSEGRYGYTF. The CDR3 DNA reads as TGTGCCAGCAGTGAAGGCAGGTATGGCTACACCTTC.